This record looks at one T cell receptor beta chain sequence and its context. The antigen remains undetermined. Germline CDR1 is MNHNY and CDR2 is SVGAGI (reference sequence). The CDR3 has 15 amino acids. V shed 6 bases, J shed 6 bases, and the junction held 13 bases outside the gene matches. The time point denotes: baseline pretreatment blood. Treatment given: 15 Gy SBRT to primary tumor, nephrectomy 4 weeks later. Serial blood draws occurred at baseline and 2 and 4 weeks post-SBRT. The patient's renal cell carcinoma had clear cell pathology. This sample is part of a study of radiation and T cells in renal cell carcinoma. Study context: Nephrectomy followed 15 Gy stereotactic body radiation by 4 weeks. Study-level results: Top tumor clonotypes rose in blood 2 weeks post-radiation, then contracted.

Assay: immunoSEQ multiplex PCR; the TCRdb copy retains only in-frame clones and omits some. The sample lists some 50,000 clones; roughly 83% were seen once. The chain is built from TRBV6-6 and TRBJ1-2, with 7 bases lining up with TRBD1. This sequence originates from an older woman with renal cell carcinoma. The input for sequencing was blood, taken from a patient whose treatment included radiotherapy and nephrectomy. Here the CDR3 reads CASSPSLDREHGYTF. The DNA of the CDR3 is TGTGCCAGCAGCCCCTCCCTTGACAGGGAACATGGCTACACCTTC.